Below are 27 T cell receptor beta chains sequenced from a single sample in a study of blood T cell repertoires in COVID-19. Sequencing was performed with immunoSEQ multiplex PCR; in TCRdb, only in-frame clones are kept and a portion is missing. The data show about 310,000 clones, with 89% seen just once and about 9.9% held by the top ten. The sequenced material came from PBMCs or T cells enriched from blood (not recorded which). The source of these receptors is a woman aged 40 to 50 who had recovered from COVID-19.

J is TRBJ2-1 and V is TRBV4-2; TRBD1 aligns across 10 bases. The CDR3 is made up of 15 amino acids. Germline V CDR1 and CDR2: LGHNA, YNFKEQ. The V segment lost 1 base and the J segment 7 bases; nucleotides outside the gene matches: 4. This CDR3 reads CASSQGTGGGNEQFF. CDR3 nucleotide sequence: TGTGCCAGCAGCCAAGGGACAGGGGGAGGAAATGAGCAGTTCTTC.

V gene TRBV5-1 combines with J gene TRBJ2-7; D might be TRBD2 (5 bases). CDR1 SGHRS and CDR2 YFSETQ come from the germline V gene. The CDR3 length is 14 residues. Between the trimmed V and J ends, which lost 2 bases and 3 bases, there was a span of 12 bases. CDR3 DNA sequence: TGCGCCAGCAGCTTCGGGCTAGCAGACTACGAGCAGTACTTC. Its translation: CASSFGLADYEQYF.

CDR3 bases: TGTGCCAGCAGCCAAGAATTGCGGGATATCTCGGATACGCAGTATTTT. The encoded protein is CASSQELRDISDTQYF. The gene calls are TRBV4-2 and TRBJ2-3; a possible D gene is TRBD2 (6 bases). CDR1 and CDR2 from the germline V gene are LGHNA and YNFKEQ. V was shortened by 0 bases and J by 6 bases, with 16 bases between the two germline ends. This CDR3 spans 16 amino acids.

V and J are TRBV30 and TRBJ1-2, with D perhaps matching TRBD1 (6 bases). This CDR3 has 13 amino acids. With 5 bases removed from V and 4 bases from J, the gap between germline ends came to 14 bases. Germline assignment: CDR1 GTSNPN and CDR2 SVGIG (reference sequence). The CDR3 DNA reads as TGTGCCTGGGGCCGGGACACGGGCTATGGCTACACCTTC. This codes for CAWGRDTGYGYTF.

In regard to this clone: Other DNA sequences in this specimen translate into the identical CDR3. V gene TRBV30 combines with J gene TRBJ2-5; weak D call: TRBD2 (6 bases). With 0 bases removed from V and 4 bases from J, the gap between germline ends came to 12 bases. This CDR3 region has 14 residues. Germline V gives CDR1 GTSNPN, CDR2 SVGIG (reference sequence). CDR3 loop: CAWSVLGGRETQYF. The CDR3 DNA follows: TGTGCCTGGAGTGTATTGGGGGGAAGAGAGACCCAGTACTTC.

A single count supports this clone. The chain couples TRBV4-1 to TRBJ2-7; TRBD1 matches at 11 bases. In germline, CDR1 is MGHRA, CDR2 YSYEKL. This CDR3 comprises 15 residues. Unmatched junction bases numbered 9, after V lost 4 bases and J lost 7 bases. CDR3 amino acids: CASSPHRDRGWEQYF. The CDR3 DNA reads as TGCGCCAGCAGCCCACACCGGGACAGGGGGTGGGAGCAGTACTTC.

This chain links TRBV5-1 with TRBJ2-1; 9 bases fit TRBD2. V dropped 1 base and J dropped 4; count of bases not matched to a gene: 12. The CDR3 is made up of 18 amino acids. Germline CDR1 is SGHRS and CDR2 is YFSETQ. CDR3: CASSLSADLAGEYNEQFF. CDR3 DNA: TGCGCCAGCAGCTTGAGTGCCGACTTAGCGGGAGAGTACAATGAGCAGTTCTTC.

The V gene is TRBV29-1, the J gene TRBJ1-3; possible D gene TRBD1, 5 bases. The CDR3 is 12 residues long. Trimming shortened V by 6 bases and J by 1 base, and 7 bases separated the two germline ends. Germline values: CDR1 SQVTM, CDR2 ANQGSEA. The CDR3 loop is CSVQGSGNTIYF. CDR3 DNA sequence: TGCAGCGTCCAGGGTTCTGGAAACACCATATATTTT.

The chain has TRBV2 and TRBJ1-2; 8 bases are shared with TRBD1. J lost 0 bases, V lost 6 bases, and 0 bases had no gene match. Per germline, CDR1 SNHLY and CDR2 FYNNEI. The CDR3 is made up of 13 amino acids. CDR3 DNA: TGTGCCAGCAGGACAGGGGCTAACTATGGCTACACCTTC. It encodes CASRTGANYGYTF.

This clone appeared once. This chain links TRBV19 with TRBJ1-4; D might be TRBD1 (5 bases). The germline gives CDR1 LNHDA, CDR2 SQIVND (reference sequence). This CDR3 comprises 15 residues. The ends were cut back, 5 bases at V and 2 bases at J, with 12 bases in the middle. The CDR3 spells CASSLRRVTNEKLFF. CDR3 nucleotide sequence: TGTGCCAGTAGTCTACGCAGGGTGACTAATGAAAAACTGTTTTTT.

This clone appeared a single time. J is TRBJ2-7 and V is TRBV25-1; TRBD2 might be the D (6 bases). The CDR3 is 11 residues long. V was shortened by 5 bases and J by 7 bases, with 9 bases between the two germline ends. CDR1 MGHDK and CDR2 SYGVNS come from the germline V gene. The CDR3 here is CASSRGWEQYF. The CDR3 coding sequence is TGTGCCAGCAGTCGGGGGTGGGAGCAGTACTTC.

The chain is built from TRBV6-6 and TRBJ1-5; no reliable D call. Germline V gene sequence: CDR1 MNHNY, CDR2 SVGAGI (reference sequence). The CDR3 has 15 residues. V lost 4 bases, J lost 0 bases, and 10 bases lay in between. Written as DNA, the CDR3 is TGTGCCAGCAGTTCCTACACGGGTAGCAATCAGCCCCAGCATTTT. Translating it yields CASSSYTGSNQPQHF.

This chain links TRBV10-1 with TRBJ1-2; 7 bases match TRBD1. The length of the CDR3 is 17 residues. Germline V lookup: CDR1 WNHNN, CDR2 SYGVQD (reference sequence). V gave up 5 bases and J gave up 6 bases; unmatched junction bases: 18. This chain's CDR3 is CASSRDSPYVSFHGYTF. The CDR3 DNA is TGCGCCAGCAGTAGGGACAGCCCATATGTCTCTTTTCATGGCTACACCTTC.

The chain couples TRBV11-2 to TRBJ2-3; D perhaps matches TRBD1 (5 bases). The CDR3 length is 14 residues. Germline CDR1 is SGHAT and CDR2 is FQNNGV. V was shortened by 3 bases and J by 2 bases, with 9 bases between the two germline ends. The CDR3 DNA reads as TGTGCCAGCAGCTTGGACATATACACAGATACGCAGTATTTT. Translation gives CASSLDIYTDTQYF.

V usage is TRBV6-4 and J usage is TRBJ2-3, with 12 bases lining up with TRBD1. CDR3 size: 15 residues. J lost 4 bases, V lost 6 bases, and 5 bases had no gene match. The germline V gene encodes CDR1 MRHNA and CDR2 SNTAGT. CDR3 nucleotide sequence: TGTGCCAGCAGGACCGGGACAGGGGGCGCAGATACGCAGTATTTT. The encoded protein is CASRTGTGGADTQYF.

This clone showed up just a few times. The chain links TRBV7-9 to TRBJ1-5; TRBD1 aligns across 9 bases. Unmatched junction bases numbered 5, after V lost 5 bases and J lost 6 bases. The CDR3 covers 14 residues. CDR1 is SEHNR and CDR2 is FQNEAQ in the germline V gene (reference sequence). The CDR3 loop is CASSLTGGGQPQHF. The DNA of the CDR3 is TGTGCCAGCAGCCTGACAGGGGGAGGTCAGCCCCAGCATTTT.

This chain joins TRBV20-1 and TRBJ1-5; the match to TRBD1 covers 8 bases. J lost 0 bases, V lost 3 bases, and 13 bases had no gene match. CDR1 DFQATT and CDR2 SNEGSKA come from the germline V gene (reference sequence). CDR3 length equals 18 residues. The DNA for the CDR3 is TGCAGTGCTAGTCTAGACAGGGGATACCCCTATAGCAATCAGCCCCAGCATTTT. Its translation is CSASLDRGYPYSNQPQHF.

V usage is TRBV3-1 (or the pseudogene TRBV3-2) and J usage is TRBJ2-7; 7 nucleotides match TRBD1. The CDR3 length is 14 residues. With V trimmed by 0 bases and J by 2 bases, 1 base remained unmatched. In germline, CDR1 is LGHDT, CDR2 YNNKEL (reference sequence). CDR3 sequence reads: CASSQDRGTYEQYF. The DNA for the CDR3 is TGTGCCAGCAGCCAAGACAGGGGGACCTACGAGCAGTACTTC.

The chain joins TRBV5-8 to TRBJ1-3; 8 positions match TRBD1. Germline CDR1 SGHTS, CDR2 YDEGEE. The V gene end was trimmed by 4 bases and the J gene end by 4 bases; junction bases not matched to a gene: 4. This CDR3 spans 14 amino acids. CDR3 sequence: CASSRTGPGNTIYF. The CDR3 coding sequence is TGTGCCAGCAGCCGGACAGGGCCCGGAAACACCATATATTTT. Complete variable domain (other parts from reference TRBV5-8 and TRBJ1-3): EAGVTQSPTHLIKTRGQQATLRCSPISGHTSVYWYQQALGLGLQFLLWYDEGEERNRGNFPPRFSGRQFPNYSSELNVNALELEDSALYLCASSRTGPGNTIYFGEGSWLTVV.

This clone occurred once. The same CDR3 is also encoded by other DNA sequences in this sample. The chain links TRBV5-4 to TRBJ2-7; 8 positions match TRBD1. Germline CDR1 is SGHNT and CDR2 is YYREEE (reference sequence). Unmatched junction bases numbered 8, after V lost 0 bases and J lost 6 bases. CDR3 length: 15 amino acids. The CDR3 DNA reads TGTGCCAGCAGCTTGGCCACAGGGGGTCCAGGCGAGCAGTACTTC. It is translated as CASSLATGGPGEQYF. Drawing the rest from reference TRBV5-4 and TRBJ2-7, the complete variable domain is ETGVTQSPTHLIKTRGQQVTLRCSSQSGHNTVSWYQQALGQGPQFIFQYYREEENGRGNFPPRFSGLQFPNYSSELNVNALELDDSALYLCASSLATGGPGEQYFGPGTRLTVT.

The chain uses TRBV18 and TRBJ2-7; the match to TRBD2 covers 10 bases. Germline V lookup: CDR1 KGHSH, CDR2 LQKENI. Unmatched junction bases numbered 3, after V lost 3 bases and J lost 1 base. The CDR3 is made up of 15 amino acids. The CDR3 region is CASSPWTSGSYEQYF. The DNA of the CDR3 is TGTGCCAGCTCACCTTGGACTAGCGGTTCCTACGAGCAGTACTTC.

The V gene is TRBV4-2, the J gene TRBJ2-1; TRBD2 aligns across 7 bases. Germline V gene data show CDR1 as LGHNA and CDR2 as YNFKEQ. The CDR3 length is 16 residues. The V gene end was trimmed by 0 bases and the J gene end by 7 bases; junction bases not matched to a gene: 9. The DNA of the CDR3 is TGTGCCAGCAGCCAAGATCAGACGGGAGCGGGAAATGAGCAGTTCTTC. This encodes CASSQDQTGAGNEQFF.

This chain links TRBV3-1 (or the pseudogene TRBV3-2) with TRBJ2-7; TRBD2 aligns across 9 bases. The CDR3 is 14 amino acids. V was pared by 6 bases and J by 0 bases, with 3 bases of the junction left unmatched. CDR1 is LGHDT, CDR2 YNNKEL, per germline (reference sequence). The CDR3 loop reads CASSLSGSSYEQYF. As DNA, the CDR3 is TGTGCCAGCAGTCTTAGCGGGAGCTCCTACGAGCAGTACTTC.

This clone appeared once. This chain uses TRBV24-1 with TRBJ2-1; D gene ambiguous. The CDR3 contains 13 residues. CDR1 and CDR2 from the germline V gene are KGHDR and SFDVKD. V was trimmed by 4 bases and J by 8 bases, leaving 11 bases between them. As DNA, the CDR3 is TGTGCCACCAGTGAGTCCGGCCGGGATGAGCAGTTCTTC. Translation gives CATSESGRDEQFF.

In DNA form, the CDR3 reads TGCGCCAGCAGCCAAGATGGTCCGAAAGCGGGGGTCAACTACAATGAGCAGTTCTTC. Translating it yields CASSQDGPKAGVNYNEQFF. V usage is TRBV4-1 and J usage is TRBJ2-1; 8 bases line up with TRBD2. J lost 3 bases, V lost 0 bases, and 13 bases had no gene match. The CDR3 length is 19 residues. CDR1 and CDR2 (germline): MGHRA, YSYEKL.

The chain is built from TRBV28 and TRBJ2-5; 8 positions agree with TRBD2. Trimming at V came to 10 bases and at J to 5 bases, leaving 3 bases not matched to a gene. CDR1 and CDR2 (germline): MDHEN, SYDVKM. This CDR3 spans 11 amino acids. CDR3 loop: CATRGGETQYF. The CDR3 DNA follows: TGTGCCACCCGGGGGGGGGAGACCCAGTACTTC.

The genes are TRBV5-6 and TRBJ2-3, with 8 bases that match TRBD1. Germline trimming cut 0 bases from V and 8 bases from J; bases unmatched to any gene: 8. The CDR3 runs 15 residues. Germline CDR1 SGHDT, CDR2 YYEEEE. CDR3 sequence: CASSLAFQGAGTQYF. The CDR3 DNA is TGTGCCAGCAGCTTGGCCTTCCAGGGGGCTGGTACGCAGTATTTT.